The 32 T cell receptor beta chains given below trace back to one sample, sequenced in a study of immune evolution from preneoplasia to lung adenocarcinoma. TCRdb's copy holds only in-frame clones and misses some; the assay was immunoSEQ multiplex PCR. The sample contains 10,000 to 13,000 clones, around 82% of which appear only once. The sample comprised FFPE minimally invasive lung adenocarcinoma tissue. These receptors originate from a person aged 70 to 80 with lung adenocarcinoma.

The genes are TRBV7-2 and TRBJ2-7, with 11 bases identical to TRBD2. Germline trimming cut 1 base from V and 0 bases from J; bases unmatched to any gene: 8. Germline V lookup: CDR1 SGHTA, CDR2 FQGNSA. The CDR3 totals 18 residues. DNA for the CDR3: TGTGCCAGCAGCTTAGGGGCTAGCGGGAGGACCTCCTCCTACGAGCAGTACTTC. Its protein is CASSLGASGRTSSYEQYF.

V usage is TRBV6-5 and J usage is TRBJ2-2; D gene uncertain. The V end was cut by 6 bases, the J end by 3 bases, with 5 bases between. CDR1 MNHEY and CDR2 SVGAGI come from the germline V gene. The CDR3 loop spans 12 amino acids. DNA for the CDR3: TGTGCCAGCAGCACATACACCGGGGAGCTGTTTTTT. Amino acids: CASSTYTGELFF.

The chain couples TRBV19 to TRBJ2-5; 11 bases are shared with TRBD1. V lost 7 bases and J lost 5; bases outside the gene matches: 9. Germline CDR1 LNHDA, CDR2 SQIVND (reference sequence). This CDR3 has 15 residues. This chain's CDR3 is CASTRRTGGWETQYF. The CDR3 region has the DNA TGTGCCAGTACCCGCAGGACAGGGGGCTGGGAGACCCAGTACTTC.

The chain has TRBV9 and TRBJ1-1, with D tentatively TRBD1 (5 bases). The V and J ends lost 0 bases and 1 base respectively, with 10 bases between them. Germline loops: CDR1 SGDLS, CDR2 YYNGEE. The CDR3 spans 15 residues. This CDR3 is CASSVGGVGNTEAFF. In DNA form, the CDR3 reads TGTGCCAGCAGCGTAGGGGGGGTTGGGAACACTGAAGCTTTCTTT.

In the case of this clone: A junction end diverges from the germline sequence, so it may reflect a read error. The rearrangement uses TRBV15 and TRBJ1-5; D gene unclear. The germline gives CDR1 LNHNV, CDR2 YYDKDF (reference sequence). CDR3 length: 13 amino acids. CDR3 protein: CSTSASRNQPQHF. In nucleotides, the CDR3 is TGTTCCACCTCCGCCTCCCGCAATCAGCCCCAGCATTTT.

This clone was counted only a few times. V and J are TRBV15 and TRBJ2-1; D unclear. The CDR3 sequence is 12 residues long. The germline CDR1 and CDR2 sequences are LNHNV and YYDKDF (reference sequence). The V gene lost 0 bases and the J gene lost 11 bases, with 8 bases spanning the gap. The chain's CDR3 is CATSRDSRKQFF. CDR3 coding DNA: TGTGCCACCAGCAGAGATAGCAGGAAGCAGTTCTTC.

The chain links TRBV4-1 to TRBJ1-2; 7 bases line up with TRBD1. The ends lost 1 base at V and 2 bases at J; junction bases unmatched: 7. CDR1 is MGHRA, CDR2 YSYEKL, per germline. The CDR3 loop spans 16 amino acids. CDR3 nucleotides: TGCGCCAGCAGCCAAGGACGTTCAGGGGGGAACTATGGCTACACCTTC. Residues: CASSQGRSGGNYGYTF.

The CDR3 DNA sequence: TGTGCCTGGAGTCGAGGGGGGGCGGGTAGTTTGGCCTACGAGCAGTACTTC. The encoded protein is CAWSRGGAGSLAYEQYF. The rearrangement joins TRBV30 to TRBJ2-7; a weak D match, TRBD2 (7 bases). Trimming pared 2 bases from V and 2 bases from J, leaving 22 bases between. The CDR3 covers 17 residues. Germline-derived CDR1 and CDR2 are GTSNPN and SVGIG (reference sequence).

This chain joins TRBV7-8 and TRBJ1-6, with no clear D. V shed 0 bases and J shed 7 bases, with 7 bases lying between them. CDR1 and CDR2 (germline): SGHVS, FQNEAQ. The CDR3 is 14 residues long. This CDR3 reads CASSLAQMNSPLHF. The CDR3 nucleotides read TGTGCCAGCAGCTTAGCGCAGATGAATTCACCCCTCCACTTT.

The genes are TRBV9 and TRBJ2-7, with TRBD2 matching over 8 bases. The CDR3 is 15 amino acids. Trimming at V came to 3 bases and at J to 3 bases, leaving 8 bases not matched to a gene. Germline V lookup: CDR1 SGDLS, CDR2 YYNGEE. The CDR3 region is CASSAETSASYEQYF. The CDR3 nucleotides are TGTGCCAGCAGCGCGGAGACTAGCGCGAGCTACGAGCAGTACTTC.

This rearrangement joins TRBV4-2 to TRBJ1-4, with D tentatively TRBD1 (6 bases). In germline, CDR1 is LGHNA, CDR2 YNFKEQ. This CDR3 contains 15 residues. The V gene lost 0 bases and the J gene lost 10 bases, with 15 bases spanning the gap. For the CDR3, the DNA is TGTGCCAGCAGCCAAGAGACACAGGGACTAGGAAAACTGTTTTTT. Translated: CASSQETQGLGKLFF.

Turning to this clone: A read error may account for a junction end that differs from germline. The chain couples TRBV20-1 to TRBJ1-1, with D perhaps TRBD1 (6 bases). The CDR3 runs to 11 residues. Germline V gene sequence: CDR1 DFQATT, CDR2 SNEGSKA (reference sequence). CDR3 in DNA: TGCAGTGCAAGAGGGGGGATCCAAGCTTTCTTT. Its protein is CSARGGIQAFF.

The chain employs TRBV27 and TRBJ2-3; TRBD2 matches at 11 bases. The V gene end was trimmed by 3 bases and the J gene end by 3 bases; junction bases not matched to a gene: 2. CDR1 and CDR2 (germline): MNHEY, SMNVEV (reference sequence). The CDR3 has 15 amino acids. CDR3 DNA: TGTGCCAGCAGTTTGGCTAGCGGGAGGACAGATACGCAGTATTTT. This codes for CASSLASGRTDTQYF.

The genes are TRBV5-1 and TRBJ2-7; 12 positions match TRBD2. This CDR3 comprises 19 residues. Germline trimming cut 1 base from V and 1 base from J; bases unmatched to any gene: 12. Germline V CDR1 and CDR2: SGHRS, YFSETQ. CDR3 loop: CASSLWISSGGDTSYEQYF. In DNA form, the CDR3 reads TGCGCCAGCAGCTTGTGGATCTCTAGCGGGGGGGATACTTCCTACGAGCAGTACTTC.

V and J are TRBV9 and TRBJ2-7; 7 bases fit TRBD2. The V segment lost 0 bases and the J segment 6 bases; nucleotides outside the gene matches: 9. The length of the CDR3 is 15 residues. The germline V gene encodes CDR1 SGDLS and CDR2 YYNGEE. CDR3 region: CASSVGAGEVSEQYF. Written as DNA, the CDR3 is TGTGCCAGCAGCGTAGGGGCGGGAGAGGTTTCCGAGCAGTACTTC.

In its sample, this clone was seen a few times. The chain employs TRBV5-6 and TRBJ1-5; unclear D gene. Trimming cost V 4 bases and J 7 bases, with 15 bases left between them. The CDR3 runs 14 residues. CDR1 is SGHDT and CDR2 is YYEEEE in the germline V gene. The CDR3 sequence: CASSGRTEGQPQHF. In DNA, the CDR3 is TGTGCCAGCAGCGGACGGACTGAAGGACAGCCCCAGCATTTT.

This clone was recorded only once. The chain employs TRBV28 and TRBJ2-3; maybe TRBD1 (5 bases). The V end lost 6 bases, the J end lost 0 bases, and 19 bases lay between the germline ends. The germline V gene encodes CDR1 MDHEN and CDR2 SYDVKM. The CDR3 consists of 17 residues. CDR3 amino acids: CASSPAAGFSSTDTQYF. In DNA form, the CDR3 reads TGTGCCAGCAGCCCCGCGGCAGGGTTCTCTAGCACAGATACGCAGTATTTT.

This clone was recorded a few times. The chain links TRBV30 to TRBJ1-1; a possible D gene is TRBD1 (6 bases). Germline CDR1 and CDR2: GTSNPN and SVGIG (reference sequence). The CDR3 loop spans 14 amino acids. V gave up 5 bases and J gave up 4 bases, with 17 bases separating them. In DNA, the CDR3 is TGTGCCTGGGATCAACAGGGCGGGGGCACTGAAGCTTTCTTT. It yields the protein CAWDQQGGGTEAFF.

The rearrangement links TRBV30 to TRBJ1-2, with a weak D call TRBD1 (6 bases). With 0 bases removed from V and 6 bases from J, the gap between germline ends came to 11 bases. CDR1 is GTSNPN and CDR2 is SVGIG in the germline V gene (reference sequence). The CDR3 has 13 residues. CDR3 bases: TGTGCCTGGAGTGTACAGGGAATGGATGGCTACACCTTC. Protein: CAWSVQGMDGYTF.

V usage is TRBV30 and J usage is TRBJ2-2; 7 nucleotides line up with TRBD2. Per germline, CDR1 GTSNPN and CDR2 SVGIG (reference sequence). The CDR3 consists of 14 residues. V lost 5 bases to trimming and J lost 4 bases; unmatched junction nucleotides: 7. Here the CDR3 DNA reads TGTGCCTGGGATTTGGGGGGGAGCACCGGGGAGCTGTTTTTT. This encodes CAWDLGGSTGELFF. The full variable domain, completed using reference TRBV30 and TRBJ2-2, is SQTIHQWPATLVQPVGSPLSLECTVEGTSNPNLYWYRQAAGRGLQLLFYSVGIGQISSEVPQNLSASRPQDRQFILSSKKLLLSDSGFYLCAWDLGGSTGELFFGEGSRLTVL.

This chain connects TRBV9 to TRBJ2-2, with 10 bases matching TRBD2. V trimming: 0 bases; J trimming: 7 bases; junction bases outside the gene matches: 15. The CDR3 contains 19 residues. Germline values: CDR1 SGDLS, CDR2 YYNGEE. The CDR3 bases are TGTGCCAGCAGCGTAGGCCCCCCTGGTAGCGGGGGGCAGGACGGGGAGCTGTTTTTT. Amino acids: CASSVGPPGSGGQDGELFF. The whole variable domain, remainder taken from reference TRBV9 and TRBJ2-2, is DSGVTQTPKHLITATGQRVTLRCSPRSGDLSVYWYQQSLDQGLQFLIQYYNGEERAKGNILERFSAQQFPDLHSELNLSSLELGDSALYFCASSVGPPGSGGQDGELFFGEGSRLTVL.

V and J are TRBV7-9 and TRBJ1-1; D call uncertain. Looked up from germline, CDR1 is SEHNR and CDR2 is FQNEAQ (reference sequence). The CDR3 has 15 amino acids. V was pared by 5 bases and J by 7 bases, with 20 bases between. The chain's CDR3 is CASSPGGEGNYEAFF. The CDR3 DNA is TGTGCCAGCAGCCCTGGCGGGGAGGGAAATTATGAAGCTTTCTTT.

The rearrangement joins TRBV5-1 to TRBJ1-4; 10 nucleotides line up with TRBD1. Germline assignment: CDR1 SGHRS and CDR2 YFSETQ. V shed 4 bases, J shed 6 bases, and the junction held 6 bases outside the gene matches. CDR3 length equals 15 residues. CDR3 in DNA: TGCGCCAGCAGCCATGACAGGGGGCGTGATGAAAAACTGTTTTTT. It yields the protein CASSHDRGRDEKLFF.

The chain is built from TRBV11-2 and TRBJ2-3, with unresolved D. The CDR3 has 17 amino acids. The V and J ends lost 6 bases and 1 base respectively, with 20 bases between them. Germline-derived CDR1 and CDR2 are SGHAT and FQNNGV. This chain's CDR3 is CASRPIDFLAGTDTQYF. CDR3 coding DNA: TGTGCCAGCAGACCAATAGACTTCTTGGCTGGCACAGATACGCAGTATTTT.

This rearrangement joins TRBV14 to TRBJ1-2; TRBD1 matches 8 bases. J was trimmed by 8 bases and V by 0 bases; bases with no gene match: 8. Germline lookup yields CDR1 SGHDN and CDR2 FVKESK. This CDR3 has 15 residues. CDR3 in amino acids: CASSQEETGVGGYTF. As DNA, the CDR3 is TGTGCCAGCAGCCAAGAGGAGACAGGGGTCGGGGGCTACACCTTC.

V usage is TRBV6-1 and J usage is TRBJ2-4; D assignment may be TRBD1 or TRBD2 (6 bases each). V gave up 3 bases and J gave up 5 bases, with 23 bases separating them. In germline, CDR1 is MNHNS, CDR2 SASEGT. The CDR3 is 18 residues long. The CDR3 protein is CASSDRGWGAADQNIQYF. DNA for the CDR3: TGTGCCAGCAGTGACCGGGGGTGGGGGGCCGCGGACCAAAACATTCAGTACTTC.

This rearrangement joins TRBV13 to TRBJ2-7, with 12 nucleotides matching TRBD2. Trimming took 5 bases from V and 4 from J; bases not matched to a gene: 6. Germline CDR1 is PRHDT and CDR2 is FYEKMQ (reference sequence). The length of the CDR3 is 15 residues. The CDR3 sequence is CASSPSGRAVYEQYF. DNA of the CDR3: TGTGCCAGCAGCCCTAGCGGGAGGGCCGTATACGAGCAGTACTTC.

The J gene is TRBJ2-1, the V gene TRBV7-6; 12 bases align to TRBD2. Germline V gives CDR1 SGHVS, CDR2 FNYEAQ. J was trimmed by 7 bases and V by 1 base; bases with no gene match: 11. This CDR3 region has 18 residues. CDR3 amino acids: CASSLVILASGRGNEQFF. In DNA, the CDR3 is TGTGCCAGCAGCTTAGTGATTCTAGCTAGCGGGAGGGGGAATGAGCAGTTCTTC.

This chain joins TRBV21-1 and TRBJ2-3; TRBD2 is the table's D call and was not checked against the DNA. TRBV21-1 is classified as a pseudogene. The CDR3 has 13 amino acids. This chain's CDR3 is CASSKVLADTQYF. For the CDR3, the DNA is TGTGCCAGCAGCAAAGTTCTCGCAGATACGCAGTATTTT.

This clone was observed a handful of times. CDR3 sequence: CASSRQGIEQYF. Written as DNA, the CDR3 is TGTGCCAGCAGCAGACAGGGGATCGAGCAGTACTTC. The chain has TRBV6-5 and TRBJ2-7; 8 positions agree with TRBD1. V shed 6 bases and J 6 bases; nucleotides not matched to a gene: 4. CDR3 size: 12 residues. Germline V gene data show CDR1 as MNHEY and CDR2 as SVGAGI.

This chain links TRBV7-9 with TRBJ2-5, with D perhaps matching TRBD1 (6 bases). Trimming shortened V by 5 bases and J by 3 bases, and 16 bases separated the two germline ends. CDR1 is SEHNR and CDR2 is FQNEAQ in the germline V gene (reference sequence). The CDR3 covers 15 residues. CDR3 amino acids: CASSPTGISKETQYF. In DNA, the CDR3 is TGTGCCAGCAGCCCCACAGGGATCTCCAAAGAGACCCAGTACTTC. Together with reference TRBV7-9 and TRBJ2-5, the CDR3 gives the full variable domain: DTGVSQNPRHKITKRGQNVTFRCDPISEHNRLYWYRQTLGQGPEFLTYFQNEAQLEKSRLLSDRFSAERPKGSFSTLEIQRTEQGDSAMYLCASSPTGISKETQYFGPGTRLLVL.

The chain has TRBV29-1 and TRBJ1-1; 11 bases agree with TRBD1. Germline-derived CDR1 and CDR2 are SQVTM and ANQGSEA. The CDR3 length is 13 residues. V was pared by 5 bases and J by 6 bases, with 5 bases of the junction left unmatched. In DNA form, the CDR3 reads TGCAGCGTTTTCCGGACAGGGGGCTCTGAAGCTTTCTTT. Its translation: CSVFRTGGSEAFF.